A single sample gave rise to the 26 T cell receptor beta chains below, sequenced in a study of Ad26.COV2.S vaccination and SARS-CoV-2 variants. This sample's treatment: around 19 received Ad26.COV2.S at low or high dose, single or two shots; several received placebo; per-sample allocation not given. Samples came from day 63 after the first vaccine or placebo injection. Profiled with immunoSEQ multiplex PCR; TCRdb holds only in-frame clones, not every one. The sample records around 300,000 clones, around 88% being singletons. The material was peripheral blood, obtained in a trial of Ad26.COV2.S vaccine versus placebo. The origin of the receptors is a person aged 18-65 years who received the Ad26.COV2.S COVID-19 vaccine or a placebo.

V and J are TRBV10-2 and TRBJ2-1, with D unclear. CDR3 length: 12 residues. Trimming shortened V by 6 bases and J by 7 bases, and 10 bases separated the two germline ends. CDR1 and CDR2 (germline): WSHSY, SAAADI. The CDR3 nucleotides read TGCGCCAGCAGCGCGGTTGGGAATGAGCAGTTCTTC. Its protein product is CASSAVGNEQFF.

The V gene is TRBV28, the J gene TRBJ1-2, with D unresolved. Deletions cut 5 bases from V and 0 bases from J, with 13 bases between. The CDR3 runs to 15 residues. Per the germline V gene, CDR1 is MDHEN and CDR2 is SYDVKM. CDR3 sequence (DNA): TGTGCCAGCAGTCCCGCCTTTGGGGCTAACTATGGCTACACCTTC. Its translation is CASSPAFGANYGYTF.

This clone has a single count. The CDR3 DNA reads TGCAGTGCTAGCCAGGTGACCCAGTACTTC. It encodes CSASQVTQYF. The rearrangement links TRBV20-1 to TRBJ2-5; D unresolved. The CDR3 sequence is 10 residues long. Germline CDR1 and CDR2: DFQATT and SNEGSKA (reference sequence). Deletions cut 3 bases from V and 7 bases from J, with 6 bases between.

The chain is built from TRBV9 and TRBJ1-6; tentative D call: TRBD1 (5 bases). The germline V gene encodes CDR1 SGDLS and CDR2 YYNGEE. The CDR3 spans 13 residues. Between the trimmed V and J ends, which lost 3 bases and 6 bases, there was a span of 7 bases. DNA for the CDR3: TGTGCCAGCAGCGGGGACGGTAATTCACCCCTCCACTTT. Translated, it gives CASSGDGNSPLHF.

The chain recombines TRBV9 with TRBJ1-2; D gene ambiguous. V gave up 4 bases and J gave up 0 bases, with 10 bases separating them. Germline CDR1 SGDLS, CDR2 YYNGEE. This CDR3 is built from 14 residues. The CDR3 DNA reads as TGTGCCAGCAGCACAACCGGGGCTAACTATGGCTACACCTTC. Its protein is CASSTTGANYGYTF.

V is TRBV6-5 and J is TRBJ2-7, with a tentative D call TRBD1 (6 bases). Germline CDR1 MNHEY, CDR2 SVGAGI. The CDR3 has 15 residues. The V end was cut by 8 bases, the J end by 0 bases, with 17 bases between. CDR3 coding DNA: TGTGCCAGCTCCGAGACAGGTGAGAGCTCCTACGAGCAGTACTTC. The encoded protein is CASSETGESSYEQYF.

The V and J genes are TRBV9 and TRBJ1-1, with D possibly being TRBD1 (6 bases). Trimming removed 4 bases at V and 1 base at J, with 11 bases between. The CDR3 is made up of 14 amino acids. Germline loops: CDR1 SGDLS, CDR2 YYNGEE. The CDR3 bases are TGTGCCAGCAGCTACAGGGAGGGGAACACTGAAGCTTTCTTT. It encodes CASSYREGNTEAFF.

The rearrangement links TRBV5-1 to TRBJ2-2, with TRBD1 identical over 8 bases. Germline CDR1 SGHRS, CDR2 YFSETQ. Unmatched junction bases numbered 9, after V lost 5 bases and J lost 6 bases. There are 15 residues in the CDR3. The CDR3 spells CASRSGQGNSGELFF. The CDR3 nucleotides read TGCGCCAGCAGGTCCGGACAGGGTAACTCCGGGGAGCTGTTTTTT.

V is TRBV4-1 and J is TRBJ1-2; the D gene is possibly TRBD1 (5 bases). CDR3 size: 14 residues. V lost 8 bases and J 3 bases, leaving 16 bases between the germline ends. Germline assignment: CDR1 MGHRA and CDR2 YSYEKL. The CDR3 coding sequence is TGCGCCAGCTCACCAGGAGAGACAGACTATGGCTACACCTTC. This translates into CASSPGETDYGYTF.

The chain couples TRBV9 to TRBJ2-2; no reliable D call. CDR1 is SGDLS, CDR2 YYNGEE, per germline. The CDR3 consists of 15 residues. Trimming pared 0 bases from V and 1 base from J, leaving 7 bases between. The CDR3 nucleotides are TGTGCCAGCAGCGTAGAGGTGGGGAACACCGGGGAGCTGTTTTTT. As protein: CASSVEVGNTGELFF.

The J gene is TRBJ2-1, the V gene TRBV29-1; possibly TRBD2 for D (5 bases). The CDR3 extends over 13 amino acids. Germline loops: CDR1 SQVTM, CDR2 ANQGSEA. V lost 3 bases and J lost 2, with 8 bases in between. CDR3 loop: CSVEDGTYNEQFF. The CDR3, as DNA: TGCAGCGTTGAGGACGGGACCTACAATGAGCAGTTCTTC.

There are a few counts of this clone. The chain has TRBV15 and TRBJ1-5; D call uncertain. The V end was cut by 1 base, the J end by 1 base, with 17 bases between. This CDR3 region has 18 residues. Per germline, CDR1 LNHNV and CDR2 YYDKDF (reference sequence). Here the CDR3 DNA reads TGTGCCACCAGCAGAGCCGGACCGCTGGGAGGAAGCAATCAGCCCCAGCATTTT. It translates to CATSRAGPLGGSNQPQHF.

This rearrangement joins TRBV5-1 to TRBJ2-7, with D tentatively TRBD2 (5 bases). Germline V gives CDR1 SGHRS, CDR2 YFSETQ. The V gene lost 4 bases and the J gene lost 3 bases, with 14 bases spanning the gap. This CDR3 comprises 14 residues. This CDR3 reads CASSPFGKNYEQYF. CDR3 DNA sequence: TGCGCCAGCAGCCCGTTCGGGAAGAACTACGAGCAGTACTTC.

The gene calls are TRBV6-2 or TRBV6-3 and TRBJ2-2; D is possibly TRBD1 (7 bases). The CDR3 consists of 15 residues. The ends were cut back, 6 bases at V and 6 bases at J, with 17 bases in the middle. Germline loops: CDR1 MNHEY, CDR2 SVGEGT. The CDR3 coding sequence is TGTGCCAGCAGCCGCGGGACAGTAAGGGCCGGGGAGCTGTTTTTT. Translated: CASSRGTVRAGELFF.

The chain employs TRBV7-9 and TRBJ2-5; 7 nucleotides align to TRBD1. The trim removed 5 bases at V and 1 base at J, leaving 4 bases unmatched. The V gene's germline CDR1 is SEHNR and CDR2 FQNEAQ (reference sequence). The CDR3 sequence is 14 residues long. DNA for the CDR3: TGTGCCAGCAGCACACAGGGGACCCAAGAGACCCAGTACTTC. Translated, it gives CASSTQGTQETQYF.

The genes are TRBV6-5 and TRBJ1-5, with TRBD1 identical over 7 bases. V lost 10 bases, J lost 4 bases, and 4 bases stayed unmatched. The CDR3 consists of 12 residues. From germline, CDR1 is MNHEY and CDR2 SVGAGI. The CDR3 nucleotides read TGTGCCACCCAACAGGGGAATCAGCCCCAGCATTTT. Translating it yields CATQQGNQPQHF.

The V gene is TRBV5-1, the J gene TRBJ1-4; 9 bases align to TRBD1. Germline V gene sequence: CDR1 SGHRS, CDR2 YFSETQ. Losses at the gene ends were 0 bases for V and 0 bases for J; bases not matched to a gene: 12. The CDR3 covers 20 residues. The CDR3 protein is CASSLVPRDRVVATNEKLFF. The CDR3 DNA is TGCGCCAGCAGCTTGGTCCCCCGGGACAGGGTAGTCGCAACTAATGAAAAACTGTTTTTT.

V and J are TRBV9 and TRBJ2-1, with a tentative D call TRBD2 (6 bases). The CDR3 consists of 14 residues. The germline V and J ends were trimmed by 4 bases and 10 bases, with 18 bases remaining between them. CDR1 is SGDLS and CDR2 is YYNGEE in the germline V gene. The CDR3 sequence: CASSPPGGEAEQFF. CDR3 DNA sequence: TGTGCCAGCAGCCCCCCAGGCGGGGAGGCGGAGCAGTTCTTC.

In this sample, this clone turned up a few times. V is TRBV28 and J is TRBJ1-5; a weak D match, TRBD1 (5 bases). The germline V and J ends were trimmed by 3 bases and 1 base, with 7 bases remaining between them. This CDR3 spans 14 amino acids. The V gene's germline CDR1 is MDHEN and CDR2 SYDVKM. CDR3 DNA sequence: TGTGCCAGCAGTTTCAGGGAAAGCAATCAGCCCCAGCATTTT. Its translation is CASSFRESNQPQHF.

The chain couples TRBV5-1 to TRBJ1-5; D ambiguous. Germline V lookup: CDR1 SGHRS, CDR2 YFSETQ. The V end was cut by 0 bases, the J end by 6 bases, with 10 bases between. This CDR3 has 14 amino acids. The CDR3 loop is CASSLEGGIQPQHF. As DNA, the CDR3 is TGCGCCAGCAGCTTGGAGGGAGGGATTCAGCCCCAGCATTTT.

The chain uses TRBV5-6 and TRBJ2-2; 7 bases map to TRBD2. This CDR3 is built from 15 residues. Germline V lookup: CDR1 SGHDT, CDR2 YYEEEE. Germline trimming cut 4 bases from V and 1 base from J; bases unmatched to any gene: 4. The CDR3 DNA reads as TGTGCCAGCAGCAACGGACTAGGGAACACCGGGGAGCTGTTTTTT. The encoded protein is CASSNGLGNTGELFF.

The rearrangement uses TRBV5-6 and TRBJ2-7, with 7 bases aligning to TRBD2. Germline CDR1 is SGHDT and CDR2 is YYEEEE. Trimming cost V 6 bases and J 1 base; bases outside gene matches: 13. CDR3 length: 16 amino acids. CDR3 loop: CASTRSGVGGSYEQYF. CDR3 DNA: TGTGCCAGCACCCGGTCCGGGGTCGGGGGGTCCTACGAGCAGTACTTC.

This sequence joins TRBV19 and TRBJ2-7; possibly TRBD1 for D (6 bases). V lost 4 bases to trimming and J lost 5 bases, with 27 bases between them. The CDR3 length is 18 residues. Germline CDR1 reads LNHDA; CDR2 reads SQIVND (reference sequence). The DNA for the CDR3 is TGTGCCAGTAGTAACCCCACAGTTGCTGGGGGCGCCGAGAACGAGCAGTACTTC. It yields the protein CASSNPTVAGGAENEQYF.

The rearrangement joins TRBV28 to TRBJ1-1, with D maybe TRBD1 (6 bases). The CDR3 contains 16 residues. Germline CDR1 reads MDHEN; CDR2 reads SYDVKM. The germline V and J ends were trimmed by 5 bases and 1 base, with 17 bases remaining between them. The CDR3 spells CASSPPSGAKNTEAFF. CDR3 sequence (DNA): TGTGCCAGCAGTCCCCCCTCAGGGGCGAAGAACACTGAAGCTTTCTTT.

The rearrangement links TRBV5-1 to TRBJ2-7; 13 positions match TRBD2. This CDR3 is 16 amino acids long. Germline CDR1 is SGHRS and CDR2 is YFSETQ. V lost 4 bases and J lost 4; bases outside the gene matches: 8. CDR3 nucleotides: TGCGCCAGCAGCCCTGCGAGGGGACTAGCGGGATACGAGCAGTACTTC. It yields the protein CASSPARGLAGYEQYF.

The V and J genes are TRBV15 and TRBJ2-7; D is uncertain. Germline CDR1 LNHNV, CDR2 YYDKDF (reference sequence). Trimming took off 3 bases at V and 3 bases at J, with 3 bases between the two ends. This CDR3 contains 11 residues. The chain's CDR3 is CATSSYYEQYF. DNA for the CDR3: TGTGCCACCAGCAGCTACTACGAGCAGTACTTC.